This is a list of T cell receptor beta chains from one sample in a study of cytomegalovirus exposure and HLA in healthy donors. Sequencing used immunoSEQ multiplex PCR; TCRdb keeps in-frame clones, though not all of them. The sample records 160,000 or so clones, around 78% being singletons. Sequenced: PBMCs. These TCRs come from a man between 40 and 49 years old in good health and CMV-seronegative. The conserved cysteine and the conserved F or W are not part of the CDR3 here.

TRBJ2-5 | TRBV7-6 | ASSQQGTQY
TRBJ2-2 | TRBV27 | ASSFGVINTGELF
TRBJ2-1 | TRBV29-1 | SVEGLAGVGPYNEQF
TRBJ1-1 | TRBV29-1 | SVVRQGTEAF
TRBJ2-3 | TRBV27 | ASSLGLAGASDTQY
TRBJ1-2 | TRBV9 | ASSPKTGSGGYT
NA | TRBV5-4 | ASSLERQGASEQY
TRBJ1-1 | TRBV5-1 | ASRLTGDYTEAF
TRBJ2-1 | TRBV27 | ASSWTSPSEEQF
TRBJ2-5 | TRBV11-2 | ASSRGFQETQY
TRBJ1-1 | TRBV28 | ASSYGTGGYTEAF
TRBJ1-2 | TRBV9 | ASSVVGEGGYT
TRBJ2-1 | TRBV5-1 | ASSLDGSLSYNEQF
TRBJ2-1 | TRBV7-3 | ASSLFSGRDEQF
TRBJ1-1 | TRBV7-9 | SSSLDLTGIKAF
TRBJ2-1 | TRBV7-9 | ASSLTTSYNEQF
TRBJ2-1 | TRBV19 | ASSISQFTTYNEQF
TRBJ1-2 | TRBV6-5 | ASSYSGTVLNYGYT
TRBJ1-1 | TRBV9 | ASSASGYTEAF
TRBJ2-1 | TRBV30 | AVDIGSTSGYNEQF
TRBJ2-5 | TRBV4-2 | ASSPRLAGGPQETQY
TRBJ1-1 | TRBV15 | ATSRTPRGGVGTEAF
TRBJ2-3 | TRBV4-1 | ASSQAPPPLNTDTQY
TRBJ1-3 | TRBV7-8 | ASSFTGGAGNTIY
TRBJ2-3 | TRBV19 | ASSIESGLSDTQY
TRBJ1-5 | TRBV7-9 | ASSKTGGPNSNQPQH
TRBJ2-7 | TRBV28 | ASSLYGNSYEQY
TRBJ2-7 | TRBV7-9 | ASSNWGQGLGEQY
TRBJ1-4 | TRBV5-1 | ASSFGNPTNEKLF